The rows below give T cell receptor beta chains drawn from one sample of a study of cytomegalovirus exposure and HLA in healthy donors. Some clones are missing from TCRdb's copy, which holds only in-frame ones; the method was immunoSEQ multiplex PCR. The sample consists of about 100,000 clones, approximately 80% of them appearing once. What was sequenced was PBMCs. These receptors all come from a male donor in good health and CMV-seropositive. CDR3s include the opening cysteine and the closing phenylalanine or tryptophan. The D gene is left open where the match is weak. Clone size is stated in some rows and not others, as once, few, many or a class when expanded.

V	J	size	D	DNA	CDR3
TRBV4-2	TRBJ2-7	NA	NA	TGTGCCAGCAGCCATGGCCCTAGATCCCCAATGGAGCAGTACTTC	CASSHGPRSPMEQYF
TRBV6-4	TRBJ1-2	NA	NA	TGTGCCAGCAGTCCACGGACAGAATCAAACTATGGCTACACCTTC	CASSPRTESNYGYTF
TRBV5-1	TRBJ2-3	NA	NA	TGCGCCAGCAGCTTGGGGTTAGCCACAGATACGCAGTATTTT	CASSLGLATDTQYF
TRBV9	TRBJ2-5	few	TRBD2	TGTGCCAGCAGCCCACGACTAGCGGGAGGCCCCGAGGAGACCCAGTACTTC	CASSPRLAGGPEETQYF
TRBV5-6	TRBJ2-7	NA	TRBD1	TGTGCCAGCAGCTTTCCTGGACAGGGCCCCGCTGACGAGCAGTACTTC	CASSFPGQGPADEQYF
TRBV7-3	TRBJ1-1	NA	NA	TGTGCCAGCAGCAAGACAGGGAACACTGAAGCTTTCTTT	CASSKTGNTEAFF
TRBV7-8	TRBJ1-4	NA	TRBD1	TGTGCCAGCAGCGAATCCGACGGACAGGGGCTGTTTTTT	CASSESDGQGLFF
TRBV9	TRBJ2-7	NA	NA	TGTGCCAGCAGCGTAGAGTCAGTGACTACCCTATACGAGCAGTACTTC	CASSVESVTTLYEQYF
TRBV18	TRBJ1-5	once	TRBD1	TGTGCCAGCTCCCCCGGACAGGGACTGAGCAATCAGCCCCAGCATTTT	CASSPGQGLSNQPQHF
TRBV10-3	TRBJ2-1	NA	TRBD2	TGTGCCATCAGTGAGTTGGTAGCGGGATACAATGAGCAGTTCTTC	CAISELVAGYNEQFF
TRBV30	TRBJ1-2	NA	NA	TGTGCCTGGATGGCGGGTATAAACTATGGCTACACCTTC	CAWMAGINYGYTF
TRBV7-9	TRBJ2-3	few	NA	TGTGCCAGCAGCCGTTCCACATGGGCTTACACAGATACGCAGTATTTT	CASSRSTWAYTDTQYF
TRBV6-5	TRBJ2-3	NA	TRBD2	TGTGCCAGCAGCCAACTAGCGGGGGGGACAAATACGCAGTATTTT	CASSQLAGGTNTQYF
TRBV6-1	TRBJ2-7	many	TRBD2	TGTGCCAGCAGTGATCTGGGGGGGGATTCCTCCTACGAGCAGTACTTC	CASSDLGGDSSYEQYF
TRBV7-2	TRBJ2-3	NA	TRBD1	TGTGCCAGCAGCGGCAGACAGGGGGGGACAGATACGCAGTATTTT	CASSGRQGGTDTQYF
TRBV11-1	TRBJ2-3	once	TRBD1	TGTGCCAGCCTCCAGGGGGGCACAGATACGCAGTATTTT	CASLQGGTDTQYF
TRBV12-2	TRBJ2-4	NA	NA	TGTGCAAGTCGCTTAGGCGACAGGTCCCTAGCCAAAAACATTCAGTACTTC	CASRLGDRSLAKNIQYF
TRBV7-9	TRBJ1-1	NA	TRBD1	TGTGCCAGCAGCTTAGGAAAGGGGGCAAGGACTGAAGCTTTCTTT	CASSLGKGARTEAFF
TRBV10-3	TRBJ2-7	NA	TRBD2	TGTGCCATCAGTGAGTCTGCCGCGGGAGGGCCCCACGAGCAGTACTTC	CAISESAAGGPHEQYF
TRBV7-8	TRBJ2-2	NA	TRBD1	TGTGCCAGCAGCTTACAGGGGGCGGCGATCGGGGAGCTGTTTTTT	CASSLQGAAIGELFF
TRBV19	TRBJ2-1	few	NA	TGTGCCAGTAGTATAGATGCCGCCAGGTACAATGAGCAGTTCTTC	CASSIDAARYNEQFF
TRBV29-1	TRBJ1-4	NA	TRBD1	TGCAGCGTTGATACAGGGGGCCGGGGTGAAAAACTGTTTTTT	CSVDTGGRGEKLFF
TRBV18	TRBJ2-2	NA	NA	TGTGCCAGCTCACTTCTGAACACCGGGGAGCTGTTTTTT	CASSLLNTGELFF
TRBV27	TRBJ2-3	NA	NA	TGTGCCAGCAGTTTTCGGAGCACAGATACGCAGTATTTT	CASSFRSTDTQYF
TRBV10-3	TRBJ2-7	NA	TRBD2	TGTGCCATCAGTGGCAGAGGTACTAGCGGTTCCTCCTACGAGCAGTACTTC	CAISGRGTSGSSYEQYF
TRBV7-2	TRBJ2-1	NA	TRBD2	TGTGCCAGCAGCTTACGGGGACTAGCGGGAGGGCCGGGTTACAATGAGCAGTTCTTC	CASSLRGLAGGPGYNEQFF
TRBV10-3	TRBJ2-2	NA	NA	TGTGCCATCAGTGGTGGAGTTGCGAACACCGGGGAGCTGTTTTTT	CAISGGVANTGELFF
TRBV6-5	TRBJ2-3	NA	TRBD1	TGTGCCAGCAGTGAGACAGGGAACACAGATACGCAGTATTTT	CASSETGNTDTQYF
TRBV7-2	TRBJ1-4	NA	NA	TGTGCCAGCAGCTCAGGGGAAGGGGCCGGGAAACTGTTTTTT	CASSSGEGAGKLFF
TRBV30	TRBJ2-5	once	TRBD1	TGTGCCTGTCCAGGGGGCAACCAAGAGACCCAGTACTTC	CACPGGNQETQYF
TRBV7-7	TRBJ2-2	once	NA	TGTGCCAGCAGCTTAGCAGGGGACACCGGGGAGCTGTTTTTT	CASSLAGDTGELFF
TRBV28	TRBJ2-1	NA	NA	TGTGCCAGCTCGGGTTTCGGCTACAATGAGCAGTTCTTC	CASSGFGYNEQFF
TRBV14	TRBJ2-3	NA	NA	TGTGCCACCTCCTCGGGGGATACGCAGTATTTT	CATSSGDTQYF
TRBV28	TRBJ1-2	NA	TRBD1	TGTGCCAGCAGTCGGACAGGGAATGGCTACACCTTC	CASSRTGNGYTF
TRBV28	TRBJ2-7	NA	NA	TGTGCCAGTACTCCTACAGGGTACGAGCAGTACTTC	CASTPTGYEQYF
TRBV19	TRBJ2-5	few	TRBD2	TGTGCCAGTAGGCGTAGAGCGGGGTTACAAGAGACCCAGTACTTC	CASRRRAGLQETQYF